This T cell receptor beta chain derives from a study of cytomegalovirus exposure and HLA in healthy donors. Across the whole study: Of approximately 400 genotyped donors, around 84% clustered with self-reported Caucasian donors. Overall study findings and caveats: An analysis was carried out later, and it reportedly showed fewer N-insertions in an Asian-associated ancestry cluster than the approximately 700-donor mean. Cytomegalovirus-associated TCR beta chains were listed, numbering roughly 150. HLA-A and HLA-B allele assignments for most subjects were reportedly predicted accurately using TCR beta sequences.

A remark on this clone: Antigen specificity is unknown.

A multiplex PCR was run with 60 Vbeta primers and 13 Jbeta primers. TCRdb's copy holds only in-frame clones and misses some; the assay was immunoSEQ multiplex PCR. The sample includes over 100,000 clones, around 66% of them seen just once. The CDR3 runs to 15 residues. V was trimmed by 7 bases and J by 0 bases, leaving 10 bases between them. Per the germline V gene, CDR1 is MDHEN and CDR2 is SYDVKM. The receptor's source is a woman between 35 and 50 years old in good health and CMV-seropositive. Specimen: PBMCs. The chain recombines TRBV28 with TRBJ2-6; no clear D gene. The CDR3, as DNA: TGTGCCAGCACCCCTCTTAGCTCTGGGGCCAACGTCCTGACTTTC. Amino acids: CASTPLSSGANVLTF.